Listed here is a single T cell receptor beta chain. Its cognate antigen is unknown. The CDR3 extends over 14 amino acids. Germline V gives CDR1 LGHDT, CDR2 YNNKEL (reference sequence). Trimming cost V 0 bases and J 3 bases, with 9 bases left between them. The data stem from a study of response to subunit inactivated influenza vaccine. Broader study findings: The authors suggested that every seasonal influenza vaccination recruits few new T cells.

TCRdb passed the RT-PCR reads through MiXCR, listing each CDR3 protein once. The repertoire holds 280,000 or so distinct CDR3 sequences, 21% seen once, with 10% in the top ten. The sample here was PBMCs from blood, taken about 19 months after vaccination. The rearrangement uses TRBV3-1 and TRBJ2-7; D possibly uses TRBD1 or TRBD2 (5 bases each). The TCR was taken from a man in his fifties or sixties who received an inactivated influenza vaccine. The CDR3 protein is CASSQDLGVYEQYF. Here the CDR3 DNA reads TGTGCCAGCAGCCAAGATCTGGGGGTCTACGAGCAGTACTTC.